These 12 T cell receptor beta chains came from one sample sequenced in a study of T cell responses to AZD1222 COVID-19 vaccine. TCRdb's table, derived via immunoSEQ multiplex PCR, lists solely in-frame clones and lacks some. The sample lists 100,000 or so clones; about 93% were seen once. The sequencing used peripheral blood, collected 28 days after the second AZD1222 dose. Source of these receptors: an adult who received the AZD1222 COVID-19 vaccine.

A remark on this clone: Other DNA sequences within the sample encode an identical CDR3. This chain links TRBV9 with TRBJ2-1; 11 nucleotides match TRBD2. Germline CDR1 SGDLS, CDR2 YYNGEE. The CDR3 extends over 15 amino acids. J was trimmed by 4 bases and V by 4 bases; bases with no gene match: 4. CDR3 region: CASSPRLAGYNEQFF. DNA for the CDR3: TGTGCCAGCAGCCCCCGACTAGCGGGGTACAATGAGCAGTTCTTC.

Only one count was recorded for this clone. This chain joins TRBV2 and TRBJ1-2, with TRBD1 as a possible D gene (6 bases). Germline values: CDR1 SNHLY, CDR2 FYNNEI. Deletions cut 7 bases from V and 0 bases from J, with 9 bases between. CDR3 size: 13 residues. The CDR3 coding sequence is TGTGCCAGCATGGACAGAGCTAACTATGGCTACACCTTC. It translates to CASMDRANYGYTF. The variable domain in full, completed from reference TRBV2 and TRBJ1-2, reads EPEVTQTPSHQVTQMGQEVILRCVPISNHLYFYWYRQILGQKVEFLVSFYNNEISEKSEIFDDQFSVERPDGSNFTLKIRSTKLEDSAMYFCASMDRANYGYTFGSGTRLTVV.

V is TRBV12-3 or TRBV12-4 and J is TRBJ1-3; D call uncertain. V lost 5 bases and J 7 bases, leaving 12 bases between the germline ends. This CDR3 is 13 amino acids long. CDR3 residues: CASSHFPGNTIYF. The DNA for the CDR3 is TGTGCCAGCAGTCACTTCCCGGGGAACACCATATATTTT.

CDR3 DNA sequence: TGTGCCAGTAGTATGGGGACAGATAATTCACCCCTCCACTTT. This translates into CASSMGTDNSPLHF. The chain has TRBV19 and TRBJ1-6, with TRBD1 matching 7 bases. J gave up 5 bases and V 3 bases, and 1 base lay outside the gene matches. The CDR3 is made up of 14 amino acids. The germline CDR1 and CDR2 sequences are LNHDA and SQIVND (reference sequence).

DNA of the CDR3: TGCGCCAGCAGCCAAGAAGGGCCAACTAATGAAAAACTGTTTTTT. Residues: CASSQEGPTNEKLFF. The chain has TRBV4-3 and TRBJ1-4; D not resolved. V shed 0 bases and J shed 0 bases, with 5 bases lying between them. The CDR3 length is 15 residues. The V gene's germline CDR1 is LGHNA and CDR2 YSLEER.

The CDR3 region is CASSPIGNSNQPQHF. The DNA for the CDR3 is TGTGCCAGCTCACCAATAGGGAACTCCAATCAGCCCCAGCATTTT. The J gene is TRBJ1-5, the V gene TRBV18; D not resolved. There are 15 residues in the CDR3. With 2 bases removed from V and 3 bases from J, the gap between germline ends came to 11 bases. CDR1 is KGHSH and CDR2 is LQKENI in the germline V gene.

The chain uses TRBV7-6 and TRBJ2-3, with TRBD2 identical over 9 bases. The V gene end was trimmed by 5 bases and the J gene end by 6 bases; junction bases not matched to a gene: 12. Germline values: CDR1 SGHVS, CDR2 FNYEAQ. The CDR3 totals 16 residues. DNA for the CDR3: TGTGCCAGCAGCCCCCGCGGGGGGGTCGCACAGGATACGCAGTATTTT. Amino acids: CASSPRGGVAQDTQYF.

The chain is built from TRBV29-1 and TRBJ1-2, with TRBD1 matching over 8 bases. Germline CDR1 reads SQVTM; CDR2 reads ANQGSEA. The CDR3 extends over 12 amino acids. The ends lost 6 bases at V and 2 bases at J; junction bases unmatched: 2. Here the CDR3 DNA reads TGCAGCGTGAGGACAGGGAACTATGGCTACACCTTC. Encoded protein: CSVRTGNYGYTF.

The chain joins TRBV14 to TRBJ1-2, with D hard to call. V shed 1 base and J shed 8 bases, with 5 bases lying between them. There are 11 residues in the CDR3. Germline V gene data show CDR1 as SGHDN and CDR2 as FVKESK. The CDR3 protein is CASSQGSGYTF. The CDR3 coding sequence is TGTGCCAGCAGCCAAGGGTCAGGCTACACCTTC.

The genes are TRBV7-2 and TRBJ1-5; 9 nucleotides align to TRBD1. The CDR3 is made up of 13 amino acids. The V gene's germline CDR1 is SGHTA and CDR2 FQGNSA. Germline trimming cut 5 bases from V and 7 bases from J; bases unmatched to any gene: 3. As DNA, the CDR3 is TGTGCCAGCAGCGACACAGGGGGCCAGCCCCAGCATTTT. It encodes CASSDTGGQPQHF.

This clone came up once. The rearrangement uses TRBV5-6 and TRBJ2-5; maybe TRBD1 (5 bases). Germline lookup yields CDR1 SGHDT and CDR2 YYEEEE. CDR3 size: 13 residues. Trimming pared 0 bases from V and 5 bases from J, leaving 8 bases between. DNA for the CDR3: TGTGCCAGCAGCTTGGACAGGTGGGAGACCCAGTACTTC. Residues: CASSLDRWETQYF.

The chain couples TRBV19 to TRBJ1-1, with 8 bases matching TRBD1. Germline V CDR1 and CDR2: LNHDA, SQIVND (reference sequence). CDR3 length: 16 residues. The junction had 15 bases not matched to a gene; V was cut back by 7 bases and J by 5 bases. The CDR3 coding sequence is TGTGCCAGTAACCTCCGTGGACAGGGAATCGGTACTGAAGCTTTCTTT. Protein product: CASNLRGQGIGTEAFF.